Shown below are 24 T cell receptor beta chains from a single sample sequenced in a study of CD8 T cells in ankylosing spondylitis. TCRdb reprocessed the 5' RACE reads via MiXCR and lists one record per CDR3 protein. The data show 69,000 or so distinct CDR3 sequences, with about 5.7% seen just once and around 2.2% held by the top ten. Sample: blood, either unsorted or a sorted T cell fraction (not recorded which). The origin of the receptors is a male donor with ankylosing spondylitis or in good health (not recorded which).

This clonotype showed up many times. This chain joins TRBV3-1 and TRBJ1-1; D uncertain. Trimming removed 0 bases from V and 6 bases from J, with 5 bases in between. CDR1 LGHDT and CDR2 YNNKEL come from the germline V gene (reference sequence). The length of the CDR3 is 12 residues. As DNA, the CDR3 is TGTGCCAGCAGCCAAGATCTCGCTGAAGCTTTCTTT. Encoded protein: CASSQDLAEAFF. Full variable domain (missing parts from reference TRBV3-1 and TRBJ1-1): DTAVSQTPKYLVTQMGNDKSIKCEQNLGHDTMYWYKQDSKKFLKIMFSYNNKELIINETVPNRFSPKSPDKAHLNLHINSLELGDSAVYFCASSQDLAEAFFGQGTRLTVV.

Many counts were recorded for this clonotype. The gene calls are TRBV20-1 and TRBJ1-6; D is unresolved. CDR1 is DFQATT and CDR2 is SNEGSKA in the germline V gene (reference sequence). The CDR3 sequence is 17 residues long. Trimming shortened V by 0 bases and J by 3 bases, and 15 bases separated the two germline ends. The CDR3 here is CSAREAASGLYNSPLHF. CDR3 nucleotide sequence: TGCAGTGCTAGAGAGGCAGCATCGGGTCTCTATAATTCACCCCTCCACTTT.

This clonotype occurred many times. The chain links TRBV9 to TRBJ1-2; TRBD1 matches 7 bases. Per germline, CDR1 SGDLS and CDR2 YYNGEE. The trim removed 0 bases at V and 4 bases at J, leaving 12 bases unmatched. This CDR3 has 17 residues. The CDR3 loop reads CASSVGLVRGGSYGYTF. The DNA of the CDR3 is TGTGCCAGCAGCGTAGGGTTAGTTCGAGGGGGCAGCTATGGCTACACCTTC.

At least ten counts were recorded for this clonotype. This chain uses TRBV2 with TRBJ2-3, with D unclear. V was cut by 7 bases and J by 5 bases, with 4 bases left in between. The germline CDR1 and CDR2 sequences are SNHLY and FYNNEI. The CDR3 is 10 amino acids. In nucleotides, the CDR3 is TGTGCCAGCAAGGGAGATACGCAGTATTTT. Its translation is CASKGDTQYF. The whole variable domain, remainder taken from reference TRBV2 and TRBJ2-3, is EPEVTQTPSHQVTQMGQEVILRCVPISNHLYFYWYRQILGQKVEFLVSFYNNEISEKSEIFDDQFSVERPDGSNFTLKIRSTKLEDSAMYFCASKGDTQYFGPGTRLTVL.

This clonotype has a handful of counts. The chain links TRBV25-1 to TRBJ2-7, with 11 bases fitting TRBD2. J gave up 3 bases and V 6 bases, and 4 bases lay outside the gene matches. Germline CDR1 reads MGHDK; CDR2 reads SYGVNS. This CDR3 is built from 14 residues. This CDR3 is CASSPGLADYEQYF. The CDR3 DNA reads as TGTGCCAGCAGCCCGGGACTAGCGGACTACGAGCAGTACTTC.

The chain is built from TRBV7-9 and TRBJ2-7; D gene ambiguous. The CDR3 covers 12 residues. Germline CDR1 is SEHNR and CDR2 is FQNEAQ (reference sequence). Deletions cut 3 bases from V and 2 bases from J, with 5 bases between. The CDR3 region is CASSLQAYEQYF. CDR3 DNA: TGTGCCAGCAGCTTGCAAGCCTACGAGCAGTACTTC.

The chain recombines TRBV7-9 with TRBJ2-2; tentative D call: TRBD2 (5 bases). Trimming removed 4 bases from V and 1 base from J, with 10 bases in between. The CDR3 runs 15 residues. Germline V gives CDR1 SEHNR, CDR2 FQNEAQ (reference sequence). The CDR3 bases are TGTGCCAGCAGCTCCGACGGACTGAACACCGGGGAGCTGTTTTTT. The encoded protein is CASSSDGLNTGELFF.

This clonotype was picked up many times. This rearrangement joins TRBV12-3 or TRBV12-4 to TRBJ2-1; D call uncertain. The CDR3 is 15 residues long. Trimming took 2 bases from V and 5 from J, leaving 13 bases between them. This CDR3 is CASSLKPLIDNEQFF. Written as DNA, the CDR3 is TGTGCCAGCAGTTTAAAACCCTTGATCGACAATGAGCAGTTCTTC.

This clonotype occurred many times. The genes are TRBV10-3 and TRBJ2-1; TRBD1 or TRBD2 may be the D gene (5 bases each). The CDR3 runs 12 residues. The ends were cut back, 7 bases at V and 9 bases at J, with 13 bases in the middle. Germline V lookup: CDR1 ENHRY, CDR2 SYGVKD. CDR3 coding DNA: TGTGCCATCACCTCAGGGACGGGTGAGCAGTTCTTC. Its translation is CAITSGTGEQFF.

This clonotype has ten or more counts. J is TRBJ1-1 and V is TRBV6-5, with D unresolved. V shed 7 bases and J shed 4 bases, with 13 bases lying between them. The CDR3 contains 13 residues. Germline V lookup: CDR1 MNHEY, CDR2 SVGAGI. CDR3 nucleotides: TGTGCCAGCAAGAAAGCCGAGAGCACTGAAGCTTTCTTT. Translation gives CASKKAESTEAFF.

The J gene is TRBJ1-1, the V gene TRBV7-6, with 8 positions matching TRBD1. Trimming took 5 bases from V and 4 from J; bases not matched to a gene: 9. The germline V gene encodes CDR1 SGHVS and CDR2 FNYEAQ. The CDR3 has 15 residues. The CDR3, as DNA: TGTGCCAGCAGCCCAACCGGACAGGGAGGCACTGAAGCTTTCTTT. This translates into CASSPTGQGGTEAFF. Looking up the rest from reference TRBV7-6 and TRBJ1-1 gives the full variable domain: GAGVSQSPRYKVTKRGQDVALRCDPISGHVSLYWYRQALGQGPEFLTYFNYEAQQDKSGLPNDRFSAERPEGSISTLTIQRTEQRDSAMYRCASSPTGQGGTEAFFGQGTRLTVV.

The sample holds many counts of this clonotype. The V call is TRBV20-1, the J call TRBJ1-5, with TRBD1 matching over 11 bases. V trimming: 0 bases; J trimming: 6 bases; junction bases outside the gene matches: 10. This CDR3 is 17 amino acids long. Germline CDR1 is DFQATT and CDR2 is SNEGSKA (reference sequence). The CDR3 nucleotides are TGCAGTGCTAGAGATAATCTCGGGACAGGGGGGTTTCAGCCCCAGCATTTT. This encodes CSARDNLGTGGFQPQHF.

This clonotype was picked up many times. The V and J genes are TRBV27 and TRBJ2-3; the match to TRBD2 covers 14 bases. V dropped 4 bases and J dropped 5; count of bases not matched to a gene: 2. The CDR3 has 15 residues. From germline, CDR1 is MNHEY and CDR2 SMNVEV (reference sequence). CDR3 amino acids: CASSSGTSGGDTQYF. The CDR3 DNA follows: TGTGCCAGCAGTTCCGGGACTAGCGGGGGAGATACGCAGTATTTT.

This clonotype was recorded at least ten times. V usage is TRBV20-1 and J usage is TRBJ1-1; D is possibly TRBD1 (5 bases). V was trimmed by 6 bases and J by 1 base, leaving 12 bases between them. This CDR3 contains 13 residues. Germline CDR1 DFQATT, CDR2 SNEGSKA (reference sequence). CDR3 loop: CSALPGTNTEAFF. The CDR3 coding sequence is TGCAGTGCCCTCCCAGGGACGAACACTGAAGCTTTCTTT.

This clonotype is classed as medium-sized (0.01 to 0.1%). The chain has TRBV29-1 and TRBJ1-1; D is perhaps TRBD1 (5 bases). V lost 5 bases and J lost 9, with 10 bases in between. Germline CDR1 is SQVTM and CDR2 is ANQGSEA. CDR3 length: 10 amino acids. This CDR3 is CSVYRGKAFF. The CDR3 nucleotides are TGCAGCGTTTATCGGGGCAAAGCTTTCTTT.

This clonotype was recorded many times. The chain links TRBV4-3 to TRBJ2-3, with D possibly being TRBD1 or TRBD2 (5 bases each). V lost 1 base and J lost 1, with 9 bases in between. The CDR3 sequence is 15 residues long. Per germline, CDR1 LGHNA and CDR2 YSLEER. CDR3 region: CASSQGGDRTDTQYF. CDR3 DNA sequence: TGCGCCAGCAGCCAAGGTGGGGACCGCACAGATACGCAGTATTTT.

This clonotype was recorded many times. The rearrangement joins TRBV11-3 to TRBJ2-1; D not certain. V lost 4 bases, J lost 9 bases, and 13 bases lay in between. The CDR3 contains 13 residues. The germline V gene has CDR1 SGHNT and CDR2 YENEEA. The CDR3 reads CASSSVQAGEQFF. CDR3 sequence (DNA): TGTGCCAGCAGCTCCGTACAAGCTGGTGAGCAGTTCTTC.

This clonotype was recorded at least ten times. The chain links TRBV5-1 to TRBJ2-3; D is possibly TRBD2 (7 bases). The CDR3 contains 14 residues. Germline lookup yields CDR1 SGHRS and CDR2 YFSETQ. V was clipped by 4 bases and J by 5 bases, with 14 bases between them. CDR3 DNA: TGCGCCAGCAGCGCCGGGGGGCTCGAAGATACGCAGTATTTT. Amino acid sequence: CASSAGGLEDTQYF.

The rearrangement joins TRBV7-2 to TRBJ2-2; D ambiguous. CDR1 and CDR2 from the germline V gene are SGHTA and FQGNSA. Trimming took off 5 bases at V and 5 bases at J, with 12 bases between the two ends. This CDR3 has 14 amino acids. CDR3 amino acids: CASSTGRMTGELFF. The CDR3 region has the DNA TGTGCCAGCAGCACCGGACGCATGACCGGGGAGCTGTTTTTT.

This clonotype is deemed medium-sized. This chain joins TRBV12-3 or TRBV12-4 and TRBJ1-1; possibly TRBD1 for D (6 bases). Trimming took 5 bases from V and 1 from J, leaving 11 bases between them. CDR3 size: 14 residues. As DNA, the CDR3 is TGTGCCAGCAGTCCGGGACATTCGAACACTGAAGCTTTCTTT. Translated, it gives CASSPGHSNTEAFF.

At least ten counts were recorded for this clonotype. This sequence joins TRBV29-1 and TRBJ2-2; 8 bases are a match to TRBD2. The junction had 8 bases not matched to a gene; V was cut back by 3 bases and J by 2 bases. Germline CDR1 is SQVTM and CDR2 is ANQGSEA. The CDR3 extends over 16 amino acids. DNA of the CDR3: TGCAGCGTTGATTTGGTGACTAGCGCTAACACCGGGGAGCTGTTTTTT. As protein: CSVDLVTSANTGELFF.

This clonotype came up many times. The chain is built from TRBV29-1 and TRBJ2-1; D remains ambiguous. This CDR3 comprises 13 residues. Germline V lookup: CDR1 SQVTM, CDR2 ANQGSEA. Between the trimmed V and J ends, which lost 5 bases and 6 bases, there was a span of 14 bases. In nucleotides, the CDR3 is TGCAGCGTTCGGACCCTTGACTCCAATGAGCAGTTCTTC. As protein: CSVRTLDSNEQFF.

There are many counts of this clonotype. V is TRBV6-1 and J is TRBJ2-3; TRBD2 matches at 7 bases. CDR1 and CDR2 (germline): MNHNS, SASEGT. The CDR3 is 15 residues long. V lost 7 bases, J lost 1 base, and 8 bases stayed unmatched. DNA of the CDR3: TGTGCCAGCAACGTCCAGCGGGGTGGCACAGATACGCAGTATTTT. As protein: CASNVQRGGTDTQYF.

This clonotype was recorded at least ten times. The V gene is TRBV4-2, the J gene TRBJ1-1; D is uncertain. CDR3 length: 13 amino acids. Germline V gene sequence: CDR1 LGHNA, CDR2 YNFKEQ. Trimming left V 2 bases short and J 7 bases short, with 11 bases between. CDR3 sequence reads: CASSQSFGDEAFF. The DNA of the CDR3 is TGTGCCAGCAGCCAAAGTTTTGGGGATGAAGCTTTCTTT.